Included here is one TCR beta chain sequence, with context. No cognate antigen has been identified for it. No quality values exist for individual bases; no much larger clone is one base distant. Genomic DNA was extracted from sorted cells for sequencing of the TCRbeta CDR3 region. TCRbeta CDR3 regions were sequenced using the immunoSEQ Assay. Held by TCRdb, this immuneACCESS table contains in-frame sequences only and omits some clones. Under half of the omission traces to an unresolved V gene where checked; the cause of the rest is unknown. The sample includes just over 60,000 clones, with around 90% observed a single time. About 0.58% of the sample is taken by the ten largest. Based on the germline V gene, the CDR1 and CDR2 sequences are SGHTA and FQGNSA. The CDR3, from cysteine to phenylalanine, totals 14 residues. Left in the record is the CDR3 DNA by itself, 42 bases read in frame from the first base. V loses 1 base, J loses 10 bases, and the germline ends lie 16 bases apart.

Patients with autoimmune disease history or receiving systemic immunosuppression were excluded from the trial. Peripheral blood for TCR sequencing was drawn from every dose cohort at baseline, at cycle 4 day 1 and at cycle 7 day 1. Samples came from an open-label, multicenter, first-in-human phase I dose-escalation trial of ivuxolimab. Adults with locally advanced or metastatic melanoma, renal cell carcinoma, hepatocellular carcinoma or head and neck squamous cell carcinoma were enrolled in the trial. Before TCR sequencing, CD4+ and CD8+ T cells were separately sorted from peripheral blood. This specimen belongs to a study of OX40 agonist ivuxolimab in advanced cancers. Looking at the study overall: Ivuxolimab was an agonistic, fully human IgG2 monoclonal antibody directed against OX40 (CD134), a costimulatory receptor. Of the roughly 52 patients in dose escalation, about 20 had hepatocellular carcinoma, around 15 had melanoma, 9 had renal cell carcinoma and 9 had head and neck cancer. Partial responses were achieved by three dose-escalation patients, of whom one had hepatocellular carcinoma and two had cutaneous melanoma. Prior anti-PD-1, anti-PD-L1 or anti-CTLA-4 therapy was permitted, and about two fifths of dose-escalation patients had received checkpoint inhibitors. The purpose of peripheral TCRbeta sequencing was to test whether ivuxolimab changed TCR sequence diversity and led to clonal T-cell expansion. The monotherapy dose-escalation portion (N = 52 patients) of the phase I ivuxolimab trial is reported in the paper. A male proportion of 75% to 85% and a mean age of about 60 years, ranging from 23 to 79, were recorded for the dose-escalation cohort. Intravenous ivuxolimab was administered to patients every 2 weeks at six dose levels: 0.01, 0.1, 0.3, 1.5, 3 and 10 mg/kg.

Study-level results and caveats: Partial responders in the 0.1-3.0 mg/kg groups had among the lowest normalized peripheral clonal expansion, especially among CD8+ T cells. The antigen specificity of the clonally expanded peripheral T cells was not determined. At doses of 0.1 to 3.0 mg/kg, clonal expansion of both CD4+ and CD8+ blood T cells was observed from baseline to week 6. After ivuxolimab, CD8+ T cells had more expanded clones than CD4+ T cells on average. Low levels of normalized T-cell clonal expansion were also shown by some nonresponding patients.

The chain employs TRBV7-2 and TRBJ1-1; TRBD1 might be the D gene, on 6 matching bases. The origin of this receptor is an adult with an advanced solid tumor such as melanoma, head and neck, liver or kidney cancer. The material sequenced was CD4+ or CD8+ T cells sorted from blood, taken in a trial of the OX40 agonist ivuxolimab. The DNA reads TGTGCCAGCAGCTTAGTGTCGGCAGGGGCTACAGCTTTCTTT. The translation is CASSLVSAGATAFF.